This T cell receptor (beta chain) was identified in a study of shared clonotypes between healthy human individuals. The split of CD4+ cells yielded CD45RA+ naive and CD45RA-negative memory subsets. Splitting of each subset's genomic DNA was done evenly across several immunoSEQ plates. Sorted-subset replicate PCR reactions contained 150 to 200 ng DNA, corresponding to tens of thousands of T cell genomes. Repertoires were generated with immunoSEQ multiplex PCR, while TCRdb's copy carries only in-frame clones and drops some. This table has around 2.5 million clones, roughly 93% appearing once. The CDR3 runs 15 residues. V shed 6 bases and J 2 bases; nucleotides not matched to a gene: 6. Germline V CDR1 and CDR2: MRHNA, SNTAGT.

The sample consisted of naive CD4+ T cells from PBMCs. This sample's subset: CD45RA+ positively selected. This sequence originates from a young man in good health. Some clones in this sample may be carry-over from other donors' samples. The gene calls are TRBV6-4 and TRBJ2-3; TRBD2 agrees at 9 bases. The CDR3 DNA follows: TGTGCCAGCAGGGAAACTAGCGGGTTCACAGATACGCAGTATTTT. It encodes CASRETSGFTDTQYF.